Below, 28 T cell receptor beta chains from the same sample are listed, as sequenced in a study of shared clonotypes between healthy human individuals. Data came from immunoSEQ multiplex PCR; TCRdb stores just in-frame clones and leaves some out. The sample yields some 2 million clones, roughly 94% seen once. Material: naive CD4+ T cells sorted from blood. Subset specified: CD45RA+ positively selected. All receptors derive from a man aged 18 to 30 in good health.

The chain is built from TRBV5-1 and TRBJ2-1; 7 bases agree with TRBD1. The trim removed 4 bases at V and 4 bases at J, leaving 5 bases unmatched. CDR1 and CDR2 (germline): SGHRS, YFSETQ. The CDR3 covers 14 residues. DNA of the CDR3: TGCGCCAGCAGCCCCCGGGACAGTTACAATGAGCAGTTCTTC. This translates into CASSPRDSYNEQFF.

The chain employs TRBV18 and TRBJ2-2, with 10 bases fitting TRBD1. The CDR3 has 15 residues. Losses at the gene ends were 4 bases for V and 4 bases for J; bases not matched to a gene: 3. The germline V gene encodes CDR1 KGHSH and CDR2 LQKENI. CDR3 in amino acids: CASSQGTGATGELFF. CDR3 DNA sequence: TGTGCCAGCTCACAAGGGACAGGGGCCACCGGGGAGCTGTTTTTT. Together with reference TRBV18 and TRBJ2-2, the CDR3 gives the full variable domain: NAGVMQNPRHLVRRRGQEARLRCSPMKGHSHVYWYRQLPEEGLKFMVYLQKENIIDESGMPKERFSAEFPKEGPSILRIQQVVRGDSAAYFCASSQGTGATGELFFGEGSRLTVL.

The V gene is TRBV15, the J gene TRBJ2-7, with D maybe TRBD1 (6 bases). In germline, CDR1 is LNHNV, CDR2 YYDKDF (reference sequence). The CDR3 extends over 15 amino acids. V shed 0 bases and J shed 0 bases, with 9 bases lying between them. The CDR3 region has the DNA TGTGCCACCAGCAGAGATTGGACAGTCTCCTACGAGCAGTACTTC. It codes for CATSRDWTVSYEQYF.

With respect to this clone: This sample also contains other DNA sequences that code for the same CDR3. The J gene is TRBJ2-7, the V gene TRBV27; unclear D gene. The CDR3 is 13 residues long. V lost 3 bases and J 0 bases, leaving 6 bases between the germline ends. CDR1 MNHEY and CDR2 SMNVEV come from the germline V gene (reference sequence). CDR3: CASSFGTSYEQYF. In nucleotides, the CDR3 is TGTGCCAGCAGTTTTGGCACCTCCTACGAGCAGTACTTC.

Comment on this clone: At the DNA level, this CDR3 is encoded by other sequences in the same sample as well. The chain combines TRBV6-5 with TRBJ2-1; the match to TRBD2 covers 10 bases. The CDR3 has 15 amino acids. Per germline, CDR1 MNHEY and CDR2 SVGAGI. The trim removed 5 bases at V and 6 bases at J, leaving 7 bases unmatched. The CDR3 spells CASSRGLAGVNEQFF. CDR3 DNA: TGTGCCAGCAGTAGGGGGCTAGCGGGAGTCAATGAGCAGTTCTTC.

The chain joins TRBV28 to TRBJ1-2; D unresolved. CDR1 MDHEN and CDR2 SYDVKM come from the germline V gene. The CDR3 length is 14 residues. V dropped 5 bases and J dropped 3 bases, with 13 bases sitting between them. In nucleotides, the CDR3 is TGTGCCAGCAGTCCTGGAGGGAAATACTATGGCTACACCTTC. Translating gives CASSPGGKYYGYTF.

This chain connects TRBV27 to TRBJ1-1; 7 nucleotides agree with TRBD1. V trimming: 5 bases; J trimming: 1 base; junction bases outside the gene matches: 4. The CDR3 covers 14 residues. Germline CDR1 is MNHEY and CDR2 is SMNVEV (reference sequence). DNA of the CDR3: TGTGCCAGCAGTCAGGGGACAGAGAACACTGAAGCTTTCTTT. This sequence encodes CASSQGTENTEAFF.

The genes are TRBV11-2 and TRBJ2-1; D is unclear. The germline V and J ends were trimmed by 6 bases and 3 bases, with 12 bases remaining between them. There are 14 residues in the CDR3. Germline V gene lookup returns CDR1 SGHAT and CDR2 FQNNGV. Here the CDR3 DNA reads TGTGCCAGCAGTGCCTCAGGAGTCTACAATGAGCAGTTCTTC. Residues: CASSASGVYNEQFF.

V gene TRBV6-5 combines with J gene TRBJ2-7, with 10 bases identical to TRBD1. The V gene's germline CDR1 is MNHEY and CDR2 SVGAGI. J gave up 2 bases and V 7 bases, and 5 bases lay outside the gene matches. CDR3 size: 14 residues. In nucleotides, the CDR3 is TGTGCCAGCACCGCTGGACAGGGGGCCTACGAGCAGTACTTC. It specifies CASTAGQGAYEQYF.

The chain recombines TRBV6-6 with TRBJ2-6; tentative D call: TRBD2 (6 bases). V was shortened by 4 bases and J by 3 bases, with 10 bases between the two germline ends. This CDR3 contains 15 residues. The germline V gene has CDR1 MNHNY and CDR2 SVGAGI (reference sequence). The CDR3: CASSFRRDGANVLTF. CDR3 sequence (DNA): TGTGCCAGCAGTTTCAGGCGGGATGGGGCCAACGTCCTGACTTTC.

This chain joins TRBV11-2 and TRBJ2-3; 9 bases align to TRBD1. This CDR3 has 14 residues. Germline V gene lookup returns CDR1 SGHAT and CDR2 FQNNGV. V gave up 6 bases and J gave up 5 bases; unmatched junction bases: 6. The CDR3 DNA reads TGTGCCAGCAGGGCGGGACAGGGACGAGATACGCAGTATTTT. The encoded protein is CASRAGQGRDTQYF.

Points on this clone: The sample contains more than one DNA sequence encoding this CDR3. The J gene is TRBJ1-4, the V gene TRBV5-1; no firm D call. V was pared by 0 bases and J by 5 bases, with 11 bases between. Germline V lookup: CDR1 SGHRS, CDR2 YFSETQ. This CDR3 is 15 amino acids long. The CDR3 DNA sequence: TGCGCCAGCAGCTTGGAGGGCGGACCCAATGAAAAACTGTTTTTT. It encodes CASSLEGGPNEKLFF.

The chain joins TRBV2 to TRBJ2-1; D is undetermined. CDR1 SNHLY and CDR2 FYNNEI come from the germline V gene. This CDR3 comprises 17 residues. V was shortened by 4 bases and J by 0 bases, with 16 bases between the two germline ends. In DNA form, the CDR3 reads TGTGCCAGCAGTGGATGGGCGGAAAACCACTCCTACAATGAGCAGTTCTTC. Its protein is CASSGWAENHSYNEQFF.

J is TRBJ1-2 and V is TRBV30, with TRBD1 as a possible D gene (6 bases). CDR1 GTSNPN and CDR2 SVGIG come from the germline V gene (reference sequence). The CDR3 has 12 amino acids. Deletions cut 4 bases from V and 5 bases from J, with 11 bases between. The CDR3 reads CAWTVGAYGYTF. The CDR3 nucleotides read TGTGCCTGGACCGTGGGGGCTTATGGCTACACCTTC.

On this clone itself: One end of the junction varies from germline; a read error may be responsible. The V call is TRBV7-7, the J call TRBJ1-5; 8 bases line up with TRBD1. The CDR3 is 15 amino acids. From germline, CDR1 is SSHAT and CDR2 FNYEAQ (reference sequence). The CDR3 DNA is TGTGCTAGCAGCCAAGCCGGGACAGGAAAGCAGCCCCAGCATTTT. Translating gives CASSQAGTGKQPQHF.

CDR3 nucleotide sequence: TGTGCCAGCAGGGCCCCCGGGACTAGCTCATACGAGCAGTACTTC. This sequence encodes CASRAPGTSSYEQYF. The V gene is TRBV28, the J gene TRBJ2-7; 9 positions match TRBD2. V lost 6 bases, J lost 4 bases, and 10 bases stayed unmatched. Germline-derived CDR1 and CDR2 are MDHEN and SYDVKM. The CDR3 covers 15 residues.

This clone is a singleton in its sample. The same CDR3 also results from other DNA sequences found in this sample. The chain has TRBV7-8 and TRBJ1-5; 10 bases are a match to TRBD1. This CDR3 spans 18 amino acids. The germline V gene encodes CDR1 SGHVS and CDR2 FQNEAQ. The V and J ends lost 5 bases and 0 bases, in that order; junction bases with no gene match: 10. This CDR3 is CASSPRPGTGDSNQPQHF. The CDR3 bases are TGTGCCAGCAGCCCGCGTCCCGGGACAGGGGATAGCAATCAGCCCCAGCATTTT.

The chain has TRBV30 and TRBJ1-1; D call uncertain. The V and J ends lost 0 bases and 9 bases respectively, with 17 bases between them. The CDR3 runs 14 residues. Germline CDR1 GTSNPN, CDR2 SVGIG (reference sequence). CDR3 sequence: CAWSVSNRAPQAFF. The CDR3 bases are TGTGCCTGGAGTGTTTCGAATCGGGCCCCGCAAGCTTTCTTT.

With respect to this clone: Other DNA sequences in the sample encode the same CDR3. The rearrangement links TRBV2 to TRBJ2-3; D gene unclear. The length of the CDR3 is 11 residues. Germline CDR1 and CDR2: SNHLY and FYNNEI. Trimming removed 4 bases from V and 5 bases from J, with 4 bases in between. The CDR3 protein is CASSAEDTQYF. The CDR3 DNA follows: TGTGCCAGCAGTGCTGAAGATACGCAGTATTTT.

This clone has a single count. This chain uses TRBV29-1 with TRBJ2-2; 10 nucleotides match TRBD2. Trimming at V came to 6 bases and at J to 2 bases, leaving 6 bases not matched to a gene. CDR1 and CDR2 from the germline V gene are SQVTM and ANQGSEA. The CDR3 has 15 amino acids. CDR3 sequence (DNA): TGCAGCGTATTAGGACTAGCGGTAAACACCGGGGAGCTGTTTTTT. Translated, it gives CSVLGLAVNTGELFF.

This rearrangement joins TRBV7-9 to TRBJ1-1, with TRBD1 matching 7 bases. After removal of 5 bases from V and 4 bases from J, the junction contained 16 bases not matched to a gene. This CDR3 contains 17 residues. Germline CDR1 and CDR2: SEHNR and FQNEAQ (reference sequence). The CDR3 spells CASSPVPGQSKGTEAFF. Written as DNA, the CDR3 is TGTGCCAGCAGCCCCGTCCCGGGACAGTCAAAGGGCACTGAAGCTTTCTTT. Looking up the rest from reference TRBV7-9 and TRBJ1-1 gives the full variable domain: DTGVSQNPRHKITKRGQNVTFRCDPISEHNRLYWYRQTLGQGPEFLTYFQNEAQLEKSRLLSDRFSAERPKGSFSTLEIQRTEQGDSAMYLCASSPVPGQSKGTEAFFGQGTRLTVV.

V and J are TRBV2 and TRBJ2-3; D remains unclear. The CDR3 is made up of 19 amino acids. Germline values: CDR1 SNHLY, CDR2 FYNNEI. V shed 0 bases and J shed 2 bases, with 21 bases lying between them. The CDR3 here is CASSEAQSVITRTTDTQYF. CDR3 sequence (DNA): TGTGCCAGCAGTGAAGCGCAAAGTGTAATAACCCGGACCACAGATACGCAGTATTTT. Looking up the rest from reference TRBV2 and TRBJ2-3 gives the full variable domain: EPEVTQTPSHQVTQMGQEVILRCVPISNHLYFYWYRQILGQKVEFLVSFYNNEISEKSEIFDDQFSVERPDGSNFTLKIRSTKLEDSAMYFCASSEAQSVITRTTDTQYFGPGTRLTVL.

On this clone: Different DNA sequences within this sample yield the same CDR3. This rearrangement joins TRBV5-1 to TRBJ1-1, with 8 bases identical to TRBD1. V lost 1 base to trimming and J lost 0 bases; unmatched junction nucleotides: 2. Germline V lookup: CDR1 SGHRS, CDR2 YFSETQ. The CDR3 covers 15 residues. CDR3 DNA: TGCGCCAGCAGCTTGAGACAGGGGATGAACACTGAAGCTTTCTTT. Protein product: CASSLRQGMNTEAFF.

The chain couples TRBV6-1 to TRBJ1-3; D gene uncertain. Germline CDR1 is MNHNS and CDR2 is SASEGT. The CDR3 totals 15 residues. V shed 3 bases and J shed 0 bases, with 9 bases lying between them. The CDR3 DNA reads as TGTGCCAGCAGTGAGGTGCCTCTCTCTGGAAACACCATATATTTT. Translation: CASSEVPLSGNTIYF.

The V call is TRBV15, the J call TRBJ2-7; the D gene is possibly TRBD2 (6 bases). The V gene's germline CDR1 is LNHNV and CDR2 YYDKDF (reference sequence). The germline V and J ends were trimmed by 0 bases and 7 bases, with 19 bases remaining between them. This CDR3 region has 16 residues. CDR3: CATSRDRPALALEQYF. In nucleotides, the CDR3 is TGTGCCACCAGCAGAGACCGCCCCGCGCTAGCGCTGGAGCAGTACTTC. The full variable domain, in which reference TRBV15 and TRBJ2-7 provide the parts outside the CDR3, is DAMVIQNPRYQVTQFGKPVTLSCSQTLNHNVMYWYQQKSSQAPKLLFHYYDKDFNNEADTPDNFQSRRPNTSFCFLDIRSPGLGDTAMYLCATSRDRPALALEQYFGPGTRLTVT.

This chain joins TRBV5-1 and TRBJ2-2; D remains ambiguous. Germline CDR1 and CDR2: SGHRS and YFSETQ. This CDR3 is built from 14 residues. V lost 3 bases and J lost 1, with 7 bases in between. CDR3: CASSSGKNTGELFF. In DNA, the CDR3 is TGCGCCAGCAGCTCGGGCAAGAACACCGGGGAGCTGTTTTTT. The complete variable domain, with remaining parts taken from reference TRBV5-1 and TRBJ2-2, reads KAGVTQTPRYLIKTRGQQVTLSCSPISGHRSVSWYQQTPGQGLQFLFEYFSETQRNKGNFPGRFSGRQFSNSRSEMNVSTLELGDSALYLCASSSGKNTGELFFGEGSRLTVL.

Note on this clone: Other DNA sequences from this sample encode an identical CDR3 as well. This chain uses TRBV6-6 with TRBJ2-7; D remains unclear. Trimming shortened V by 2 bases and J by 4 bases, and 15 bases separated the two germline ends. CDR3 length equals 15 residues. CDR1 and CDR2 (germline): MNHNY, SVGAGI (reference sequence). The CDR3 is CASSYSTGSSYEQYF. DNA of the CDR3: TGTGCCAGCAGTTACAGTACGGGCTCCTCGTACGAGCAGTACTTC.

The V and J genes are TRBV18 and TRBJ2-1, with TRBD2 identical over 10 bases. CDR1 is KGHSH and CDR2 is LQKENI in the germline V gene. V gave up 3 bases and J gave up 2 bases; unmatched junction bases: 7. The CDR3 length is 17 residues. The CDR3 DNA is TGTGCCAGCTCACCTCTAGCGGGAGATGGCACCTACAATGAGCAGTTCTTC. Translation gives CASSPLAGDGTYNEQFF.